Presented here are 15 T cell receptor beta chains from one specimen sequenced in a study of blood T cell repertoires in COVID-19. Sequencing used immunoSEQ multiplex PCR; TCRdb keeps in-frame clones, though not all of them. The sample carries about 350,000 clones, less than 90% recorded once. Sequencing was done on a sample of PBMCs or T cells enriched from blood (not recorded which). The receptor set was obtained from a woman in her thirties who had recovered from COVID-19.

The genes are TRBV12-5 and TRBJ1-1; D is undetermined. V was shortened by 3 bases and J by 0 bases, with 5 bases between the two germline ends. The CDR3 runs 13 residues. Per germline, CDR1 LGHNT and CDR2 FRNRAP. The CDR3: CASGLEVNTEAFF. CDR3 DNA sequence: TGTGCTAGTGGTTTAGAGGTGAACACTGAAGCTTTCTTT.

The chain uses TRBV5-4 and TRBJ2-7, with TRBD2 identical over 9 bases. V dropped 4 bases and J dropped 4; count of bases not matched to a gene: 6. This CDR3 spans 14 amino acids. CDR1 and CDR2 from the germline V gene are SGHNT and YYREEE (reference sequence). The CDR3 loop reads CASSTTSGTYEQYF. Here the CDR3 DNA reads TGTGCCAGCAGCACGACTAGCGGAACTTACGAGCAGTACTTC. The entire variable domain, with the rest obtained from reference TRBV5-4 and TRBJ2-7, is as follows: ETGVTQSPTHLIKTRGQQVTLRCSSQSGHNTVSWYQQALGQGPQFIFQYYREEENGRGNFPPRFSGLQFPNYSSELNVNALELDDSALYLCASSTTSGTYEQYFGPGTRLTVT.

The chain employs TRBV6-5 and TRBJ2-7; maybe TRBD1 (6 bases). The V end was cut by 6 bases, the J end by 3 bases, with 9 bases between. Germline-derived CDR1 and CDR2 are MNHEY and SVGAGI. The CDR3 spans 12 residues. The CDR3 coding sequence is TGTGCCAGCAGGACAGGAAACTACGAGCAGTACTTC. Its protein is CASRTGNYEQYF.

This clone was seen just once. This chain joins TRBV6-1 and TRBJ2-7, with D possibly being TRBD2 (7 bases). The germline V gene has CDR1 MNHNS and CDR2 SASEGT. The V gene lost 2 bases and the J gene lost 6 bases, with 14 bases spanning the gap. The CDR3 spans 14 residues. CDR3 amino acids: CASSELGGAGEQYF. The CDR3 coding sequence is TGTGCCAGCAGTGAATTGGGGGGGGCCGGCGAGCAGTACTTC.

The chain is built from TRBV2 and TRBJ2-6, with a weak D call TRBD1 (6 bases). Trimming removed 11 bases at V and 0 bases at J, with 8 bases between. The CDR3 sequence is 13 residues long. Germline lookup yields CDR1 SNHLY and CDR2 FYNNEI. CDR3 region: CALGGSGANVLTF. The CDR3 nucleotides read TGTGCCTTAGGGGGCTCTGGGGCCAACGTCCTGACTTTC.

CDR3 coding DNA: TGTGCCAGCAGCCCACAGGGGGCATACACTGAAGCTTTCTTT. It yields the protein CASSPQGAYTEAFF. The chain is built from TRBV6-5 and TRBJ1-1, with 9 bases identical to TRBD1. Per the germline V gene, CDR1 is MNHEY and CDR2 is SVGAGI. Trimming cost V 6 bases and J 3 bases; bases outside gene matches: 5. The CDR3 covers 14 residues.

To note about this clone: At one end the junction does not follow the germline gene, possibly because of a read error. The J gene is TRBJ2-1, the V gene TRBV15; 8 bases line up with TRBD1. The germline V gene encodes CDR1 LNHNV and CDR2 YYDKDF (reference sequence). This CDR3 region has 14 residues. CDR3 region: CATSEDRGYSEQFF. In DNA form, the CDR3 reads TGTGCCACCAGCGAAGACAGGGGTTACAGTGAGCAGTTCTTC.

V gene TRBV6-5 combines with J gene TRBJ1-5, with D perhaps TRBD1 (6 bases). Germline values: CDR1 MNHEY, CDR2 SVGAGI. With 6 bases removed from V and 5 bases from J, the gap between germline ends came to 17 bases. The CDR3 contains 15 residues. CDR3 nucleotide sequence: TGTGCCAGCAGGGGAAACAGGGCAGGGGATCAGCCCCAGCATTTT. This gives the protein CASRGNRAGDQPQHF.

V gene TRBV6-6 combines with J gene TRBJ2-1, with TRBD1 matching over 10 bases. This CDR3 has 15 amino acids. Trimming removed 6 bases from V and 2 bases from J; junction bases left unmatched: 4. CDR1 is MNHNY and CDR2 is SVGAGI in the germline V gene (reference sequence). The CDR3 spells CASRNDRGPYNEQFF. The DNA of the CDR3 is TGTGCCAGCAGAAACGACAGGGGGCCCTACAATGAGCAGTTCTTC.

The chain has TRBV27 and TRBJ2-7, with 7 nucleotides matching TRBD1. CDR1 is MNHEY, CDR2 SMNVEV, per germline (reference sequence). This CDR3 is 14 amino acids long. V was clipped by 6 bases and J by 3 bases; unmatched bases: 8. The CDR3 protein is CASRSEGGGYEQYF. Written as DNA, the CDR3 is TGTGCCAGCAGGTCGGAAGGGGGCGGCTACGAGCAGTACTTC.

The chain links TRBV24-1 to TRBJ2-1; D is undetermined. V was clipped by 6 bases and J by 7 bases, with 9 bases between them. Germline CDR1 is KGHDR and CDR2 is SFDVKD. The CDR3 is 12 residues long. The CDR3 nucleotides are TGTGCCACCAGTATGGCGAGGAATGAGCAGTTCTTC. As protein: CATSMARNEQFF.

CDR3 nucleotides: TGTGCCAGCAGCTTAGGACAGGGGGAGACCCAGTACTTC. It codes for CASSLGQGETQYF. The chain uses TRBV7-2 and TRBJ2-5, with 8 nucleotides matching TRBD1. The CDR3 has 13 residues. V lost 1 base, J lost 5 bases, and 0 bases stayed unmatched. Germline V gene lookup returns CDR1 SGHTA and CDR2 FQGNSA.

This sequence joins TRBV12-5 and TRBJ2-5; the match to TRBD1 covers 7 bases. The V gene's germline CDR1 is LGHNT and CDR2 FRNRAP. With 5 bases clipped from V and 3 bases from J, the junction kept 3 bases outside the gene matches. The length of the CDR3 is 13 residues. Here the CDR3 DNA reads TGTGCTAGTGGTCCCGGACAGGAAGAGACCCAGTACTTC. This translates into CASGPGQEETQYF.

This clone was recorded once. The chain carries TRBV27 and TRBJ1-1; TRBD1 aligns across 8 bases. Germline assignment: CDR1 MNHEY and CDR2 SMNVEV (reference sequence). The CDR3 covers 13 residues. With V trimmed by 2 bases and J by 12 bases, 8 bases remained unmatched. The CDR3 sequence: CASSLLGQGDPFF. CDR3 nucleotides: TGTGCCAGCAGTTTACTAGGACAGGGAGACCCTTTCTTT.

CDR3 amino acids: CASSLSPGETGELFF. In DNA, the CDR3 is TGTGCCAGCAGTTTATCTCCAGGGGAGACCGGGGAGCTGTTTTTT. The V and J genes are TRBV27 and TRBJ2-2; weak D call: TRBD1 (6 bases). The germline V and J ends were trimmed by 0 bases and 5 bases, with 10 bases remaining between them. The CDR3 totals 15 residues. Germline loops: CDR1 MNHEY, CDR2 SMNVEV (reference sequence).